Presented here are 27 T cell receptor beta chains from one specimen sequenced in a study of radiotherapy plus CTLA-4 blockade in lung cancer. Here immunoSEQ multiplex PCR was the method, and the copy in TCRdb shows in-frame clones only, minus some. Here the sample spans over 95,000 clones, roughly 74% being singletons. The sequenced sample was peripheral blood, obtained from a patient treated with radiotherapy plus ipilimumab. The origin of the receptors is a human donor with non-small cell lung cancer who had a partial response to radiotherapy plus ipilimumab. Some clones in this sample may be carry-over from other donors' samples.

The chain employs TRBV18 and TRBJ2-7; weak D call: TRBD2 (6 bases). The CDR3 is 16 amino acids. Germline CDR1 reads KGHSH; CDR2 reads LQKENI. Between the trimmed V and J ends, which lost 0 bases and 6 bases, there was a span of 18 bases. The CDR3 sequence is CASSPPVSGGDGEQYF. The CDR3, as DNA: TGTGCCAGCTCACCACCGGTTTCCGGGGGAGATGGCGAGCAGTACTTC.

The rearrangement links TRBV2 to TRBJ2-5; weak D call: TRBD2 (5 bases). Germline loops: CDR1 SNHLY, CDR2 FYNNEI. V lost 7 bases, J lost 7 bases, and 16 bases lay in between. This CDR3 is built from 13 residues. DNA for the CDR3: TGTGCCAGCACCCCCGATCTCGAGGGGACCCAGTACTTC. Its protein is CASTPDLEGTQYF. The full variable domain, completed using reference TRBV2 and TRBJ2-5, is EPEVTQTPSHQVTQMGQEVILRCVPISNHLYFYWYRQILGQKVEFLVSFYNNEISEKSEIFDDQFSVERPDGSNFTLKIRSTKLEDSAMYFCASTPDLEGTQYFGPGTRLLVL.

V is TRBV11-2 and J is TRBJ1-1; possibly TRBD1 for D (6 bases). V lost 3 bases and J lost 1, with 12 bases in between. The CDR3 runs 15 residues. Per germline, CDR1 SGHAT and CDR2 FQNNGV. The CDR3 sequence is CASSLTRTANTEAFF. The CDR3 bases are TGTGCCAGCAGCTTGACACGGACAGCGAACACTGAAGCTTTCTTT.

The chain links TRBV19 to TRBJ2-3; 7 nucleotides line up with TRBD1. Germline-derived CDR1 and CDR2 are LNHDA and SQIVND (reference sequence). The CDR3 is 13 amino acids. V gave up 9 bases and J gave up 1 base; unmatched junction bases: 4. Written as DNA, the CDR3 is TGTGCCAGCCGACAGGGCCGCACAGATACGCAGTATTTT. Its translation is CASRQGRTDTQYF.

The CDR3 nucleotides are TGCAGCGTTGATGGCGGACAAGAGACCCAGTACTTC. Encoded protein: CSVDGGQETQYF. The chain couples TRBV29-1 to TRBJ2-5; D is ambiguous. This CDR3 is built from 12 residues. Per the germline V gene, CDR1 is SQVTM and CDR2 is ANQGSEA. Trimming cost V 3 bases and J 2 bases, with 7 bases left between them.

Concerning this clone: This same CDR3 is encoded by further DNA sequences in the sample. The chain uses TRBV7-2 and TRBJ2-7; tentatively, D is TRBD2 (5 bases). CDR1 and CDR2 (germline): SGHTA, FQGNSA. CDR3 length: 15 residues. The V end was cut by 0 bases, the J end by 4 bases, with 13 bases between. Written as DNA, the CDR3 is TGTGCCAGCAGCTTAGCGTCGGGGTCCTCTTACGAGCAGTACTTC. It encodes CASSLASGSSYEQYF. The whole variable domain, remainder taken from reference TRBV7-2 and TRBJ2-7, is GAGVSQSPSNKVTEKGKDVELRCDPISGHTALYWYRQSLGQGLEFLIYFQGNSAPDKSGLPSDRFSAERTGGSVSTLTIQRTQQEDSAVYLCASSLASGSSYEQYFGPGTRLTVT.

This clone has a handful of counts. This chain connects TRBV19 to TRBJ1-3; 9 bases map to TRBD1. The CDR3 totals 16 residues. V lost 5 bases and J lost 3; bases outside the gene matches: 8. Germline assignment: CDR1 LNHDA and CDR2 SQIVND (reference sequence). CDR3 region: CASSEGQGGRGNTIYF. Written as DNA, the CDR3 is TGTGCCAGTAGTGAGGGACAGGGAGGACGTGGAAACACCATATATTTT.

This clone has just a few counts. The rearrangement uses TRBV28 and TRBJ2-1, with TRBD2 identical over 9 bases. The CDR3 totals 18 residues. V was clipped by 0 bases and J by 8 bases; unmatched bases: 14. Germline assignment: CDR1 MDHEN and CDR2 SYDVKM. CDR3 sequence: CASSLWSSGAGGLYEQFF. CDR3 sequence (DNA): TGTGCCAGCAGTTTATGGAGCTCGGGAGCGGGAGGTCTCTATGAGCAGTTCTTC. Complete variable domain (other parts from reference TRBV28 and TRBJ2-1): DVKVTQSSRYLVKRTGEKVFLECVQDMDHENMFWYRQDPGLGLRLIYFSYDVKMKEKGDIPEGYSVSREKKERFSLILESASTNQTSMYLCASSLWSSGAGGLYEQFFGPGTRLTVL.

The CDR3 bases are TGTGCCAGCTCACCACGGCGGGGCCTTGACTCCTACGAGCAGTACTTC. This gives the protein CASSPRRGLDSYEQYF. This rearrangement joins TRBV18 to TRBJ2-7, with TRBD2 as a possible D gene (6 bases). The CDR3 has 16 amino acids. V lost 1 base and J lost 0, with 13 bases in between. CDR1 and CDR2 from the germline V gene are KGHSH and LQKENI.

V and J are TRBV29-1 and TRBJ2-1, with TRBD2 matching 9 bases. The germline V gene has CDR1 SQVTM and CDR2 ANQGSEA. Trimming removed 8 bases from V and 0 bases from J; junction bases left unmatched: 11. The CDR3 is 16 amino acids. The CDR3 is CSISGLAVNSYNEQFF. The CDR3, as DNA: TGCAGCATCTCGGGACTAGCAGTCAACTCCTACAATGAGCAGTTCTTC.

This sequence joins TRBV5-6 and TRBJ2-5; 10 bases agree with TRBD1. Germline trimming cut 4 bases from V and 6 bases from J; bases unmatched to any gene: 9. Per germline, CDR1 SGHDT and CDR2 YYEEEE. The CDR3 totals 15 residues. The CDR3 spells CASSATTGGEKTQYF. CDR3 sequence (DNA): TGTGCCAGCAGCGCAACGACAGGGGGCGAAAAGACCCAGTACTTC. Full variable domain (remainder filled in from reference TRBV5-6 and TRBJ2-5): DAGVTQSPTHLIKTRGQQVTLRCSPKSGHDTVSWYQQALGQGPQFIFQYYEEEERQRGNFPDRFSGHQFPNYSSELNVNALLLGDSALYLCASSATTGGEKTQYFGPGTRLLVL.

This rearrangement joins TRBV19 to TRBJ2-5; D is possibly TRBD2 (5 bases). Trimming pared 0 bases from V and 4 bases from J, leaving 6 bases between. CDR3 length equals 13 residues. Germline-derived CDR1 and CDR2 are LNHDA and SQIVND (reference sequence). The CDR3 loop is CASSIDEGETQYF. The CDR3 coding sequence is TGTGCCAGTAGTATAGACGAGGGAGAGACCCAGTACTTC.

The chain joins TRBV5-1 to TRBJ1-1, with D possibly matching TRBD1 (5 bases). The CDR3 runs 14 residues. Trimming left V 0 bases short and J 1 base short, with 7 bases between. Germline V CDR1 and CDR2: SGHRS, YFSETQ. For the CDR3, the DNA is TGCGCCAGCAGCTTGGAGACAGCGAACACTGAAGCTTTCTTT. Its translation is CASSLETANTEAFF.

The V gene is TRBV11-3, the J gene TRBJ2-7, with D uncertain. The CDR3 has 12 amino acids. Trimming removed 2 bases at V and 4 bases at J, with 6 bases between. CDR1 SGHNT and CDR2 YENEEA come from the germline V gene. CDR3 residues: CASSLSSYEQYF. The CDR3 DNA follows: TGTGCCAGCAGCTTATCTAGTTACGAGCAGTACTTC.

This rearrangement joins TRBV4-1 to TRBJ1-1; 7 bases are shared with TRBD1. Trimming took 3 bases from V and 0 from J; bases not matched to a gene: 4. The CDR3 runs to 15 residues. The germline V gene has CDR1 MGHRA and CDR2 YSYEKL. The CDR3 region has the DNA TGCGCCAGCAGCCAGCCAGGGGGGATGAACACTGAAGCTTTCTTT. This sequence encodes CASSQPGGMNTEAFF.

The genes are TRBV2 and TRBJ2-7; the match to TRBD2 covers 8 bases. J lost 6 bases, V lost 3 bases, and 10 bases had no gene match. The CDR3 is made up of 15 amino acids. Germline CDR1 is SNHLY and CDR2 is FYNNEI. The CDR3 is CASSDLSGDRGEQYF. CDR3 in DNA: TGTGCCAGCAGTGACCTTAGCGGGGACCGAGGCGAGCAGTACTTC.

V gene TRBV7-9 combines with J gene TRBJ1-1; D uncertain. The CDR3 consists of 11 residues. The germline CDR1 and CDR2 sequences are SEHNR and FQNEAQ (reference sequence). Trimming left V 5 bases short and J 7 bases short, with 8 bases between. CDR3 residues: CASSPPSEAFF. The CDR3 DNA reads TGTGCCAGCAGCCCCCCCAGTGAAGCTTTCTTT.

This clone was recorded a few times. A read error may produce the germline difference seen at one junction end. The rearrangement links TRBV6-6 to TRBJ2-1, with a tentative D call TRBD2 (6 bases). This CDR3 has 13 amino acids. Germline V gives CDR1 MNHNY, CDR2 SVGAGI (reference sequence). CDR3 in amino acids: CASSRDSSNEQFF. CDR3 sequence (DNA): TGTGCCAGCAGCAGGGACTCCTCCAATGAGCAGTTCTTC.

The chain carries TRBV5-4 and TRBJ2-1; TRBD2 aligns across 9 bases. Trimming removed 4 bases from V and 6 bases from J; junction bases left unmatched: 5. This CDR3 comprises 14 residues. CDR1 is SGHNT and CDR2 is YYREEE in the germline V gene (reference sequence). This CDR3 reads CASSMNSGSNEQFF. In nucleotides, the CDR3 is TGTGCCAGCAGCATGAATAGCGGGAGCAATGAGCAGTTCTTC.

CDR3 in DNA: TGTGCCACCAGCAGCAATGGACAGGGAACTTCACCCCTCCACTTT. It yields the protein CATSSNGQGTSPLHF. This rearrangement joins TRBV15 to TRBJ1-6; 8 bases match TRBD1. CDR1 is LNHNV and CDR2 is YYDKDF in the germline V gene (reference sequence). With 3 bases clipped from V and 9 bases from J, the junction kept 7 bases outside the gene matches. The CDR3 runs to 15 residues.

CDR3 residues: CASSTDAGGDGYTF. As DNA, the CDR3 is TGTGCCAGCAGCACGGACGCAGGGGGAGATGGCTACACCTTC. The chain links TRBV7-3 to TRBJ1-2; 7 bases line up with TRBD1. The V and J ends lost 5 bases and 6 bases, in that order; junction bases with no gene match: 9. The CDR3 contains 14 residues. Germline V gene lookup returns CDR1 SGHTA and CDR2 FQGTGA.

This clone appeared a few times. The genes are TRBV10-3 and TRBJ2-5; tentative D call: TRBD2 (6 bases). Germline CDR1 is ENHRY and CDR2 is SYGVKD. The V and J ends lost 3 bases and 1 base respectively, with 15 bases between them. The CDR3 totals 16 residues. The CDR3 DNA sequence: TGTGCCATCAGTGATTCCCGGGACTCTTCCCAAGAGACCCAGTACTTC. This sequence encodes CAISDSRDSSQETQYF.

The gene calls are TRBV5-6 and TRBJ1-1, with D perhaps matching TRBD1 (6 bases). Germline loops: CDR1 SGHDT, CDR2 YYEEEE. With 3 bases removed from V and 3 bases from J, the gap between germline ends came to 9 bases. The CDR3 is 13 residues long. The CDR3 is CASSWGRDTEAFF. CDR3 nucleotides: TGTGCCAGCAGCTGGGGGCGGGACACTGAAGCTTTCTTT.

The genes are TRBV29-1 and TRBJ2-5; TRBD2 matches 9 bases. CDR1 and CDR2 from the germline V gene are SQVTM and ANQGSEA. V trimming: 4 bases; J trimming: 7 bases; junction bases outside the gene matches: 10. CDR3 size: 14 residues. This CDR3 is CSVGRGLAGRTQYF. In DNA, the CDR3 is TGCAGCGTTGGTCGGGGTCTAGCGGGACGGACCCAGTACTTC.

This chain joins TRBV5-1 and TRBJ2-5; 12 bases match TRBD2. The J segment lost 3 bases and the V segment lost 7 bases, leaving 4 bases of the junction unmatched. The CDR3 length is 14 residues. From germline, CDR1 is SGHRS and CDR2 YFSETQ. CDR3 DNA sequence: TGCGCCAGCCGACTAGCGGGAGCGAAAGAGACCCAGTACTTC. Translated, it gives CASRLAGAKETQYF. The complete variable domain, with remaining parts taken from reference TRBV5-1 and TRBJ2-5, reads KAGVTQTPRYLIKTRGQQVTLSCSPISGHRSVSWYQQTPGQGLQFLFEYFSETQRNKGNFPGRFSGRQFSNSRSEMNVSTLELGDSALYLCASRLAGAKETQYFGPGTRLLVL.

The rearrangement uses TRBV5-1 and TRBJ2-5; 8 nucleotides match TRBD2. V dropped 4 bases and J dropped 4; count of bases not matched to a gene: 9. CDR3 length: 15 residues. Germline assignment: CDR1 SGHRS and CDR2 YFSETQ. CDR3 coding DNA: TGCGCCAGCAGCCTAGACGGGAGGGCGAGAGAGACCCAGTACTTC. Translation gives CASSLDGRARETQYF.

The genes are TRBV7-9 and TRBJ2-1, with a weak D call TRBD2 (6 bases). In germline, CDR1 is SEHNR, CDR2 FQNEAQ (reference sequence). With 8 bases removed from V and 0 bases from J, the gap between germline ends came to 26 bases. The CDR3 is 19 residues long. In DNA form, the CDR3 reads TGTGCCAGCCTACGGGGCGGCCGAGTGGGGGAGGCCTCCTACAATGAGCAGTTCTTC. Protein: CASLRGGRVGEASYNEQFF. Combining the CDR3 with reference TRBV7-9 and TRBJ2-1 gives the whole variable domain DTGVSQNPRHKITKRGQNVTFRCDPISEHNRLYWYRQTLGQGPEFLTYFQNEAQLEKSRLLSDRFSAERPKGSFSTLEIQRTEQGDSAMYLCASLRGGRVGEASYNEQFFGPGTRLTVL.